This T cell receptor beta chain was captured by sequencing in a study of T cell responses to AZD1222 COVID-19 vaccine. Turning to this clone: Its antigen is not identified.

This CDR3 contains 14 residues. The V end was cut by 3 bases, the J end by 4 bases, with 10 bases between. Germline-derived CDR1 and CDR2 are PRHDT and FYEKMQ (reference sequence). Study-level points and caveats: The donor group comprised mostly white British people and more females; the analysis possibly underestimated clonal diversity. Repertoires were obtained solely post-peak T cell response.

TCRdb's copy holds only in-frame clones and misses some; the assay was immunoSEQ multiplex PCR. The table has approximately 180,000 clones, around nine tenths seen once. This TCR was recovered from an adult who received the AZD1222 COVID-19 vaccine. The material was peripheral blood, obtained 28 days after the second AZD1222 dose. This chain links TRBV13 with TRBJ2-1; no clear D. The CDR3 protein is CASSFPYSYNEQFF. The CDR3, as DNA: TGTGCCAGCAGCTTCCCATACTCATACAATGAGCAGTTCTTC.